This T cell receptor beta chain was sequenced during a study of cytomegalovirus exposure and HLA in healthy donors (dated 2017 in TCRdb). Background for the entire study: According to an earlier analysis of 587 of the donors, some 170 million T cells yielded roughly 100 million unique TCR beta sequences and 276 Gb of sequence data. Among some 400 genotyped donors of the cohort, an average of roughly 230,000 unique TCR beta nucleotide sequences was sequenced per donor, of which 15% to 20% were non-productive. Rather than drawing on any new phenotypic data, the later analysis identified candidate immune exposures from TCR beta sequences and the way those sequences occurred across donors. An early release covering roughly 640 HLA-typed donors comprised about 290 gigabases of sequencing data and roughly 85 million unique TCR sequences. To predict cytomegalovirus infection status, the study brought together high-throughput TCR immunosequencing, statistical association of individual TCRs with disease status, and machine learning. Typing coverage differed by locus: A, B, C, DRB1 and DQB1 were typed in roughly 620-640 donors, DQA1 in about 500, DPA1 in 600 to 610, and DPB1 in 400 to 490. The study was designed to test whether signatures of past pathogen exposure could be identified by cataloging public T cell receptors. Donor age, sex, ethnicity and CMV serostatus were collected together with the repertoire data. An earlier analysis of some 500 of the donors applied high-throughput TCR beta sequencing to assess whether each TCR beta V gene segment acted as functional or pseudogenic. In addition to the first cohort of hundreds of subjects, a separate validation cohort of approximately 110 different subjects was used. Both class I and class II loci were covered by HLA typing, at four-digit resolution. A later analysis re-analyzed previously published TCR beta repertoires from roughly 630 donors and added high-resolution HLA genotyping to study TCR occurrence patterns. Every discovery cohort repertoire had been produced on one sequencing platform. Using immunosequencing, the study profiled T cell repertoires from 666 subjects and related those repertoires to cytomegalovirus serostatus. Of the 350 to 400 genotyped donors, about 84% fell in the genetic ancestry cluster associated with self-reported Caucasian donors. Four or five DR-DQ haplotypes were handled as single units for association and clustering because linkage in the cohort was strong. A later genetic analysis took genome-wide SNP genotypes for about 55% of the roughly 670 donors and used that subset as a discovery cohort.

The receptor library was made with the immunoSEQ multiplex PCR assay. The multiplex PCR relied on a mix of 60 forward primers for TCR Vbeta segments and 13 reverse primers for TCR Jbeta segments. Amplification of the CDR3 region of rearranged TCR beta genes was performed with a multiplex PCR assay on genomic DNA. Amplified TCR beta libraries were sequenced as 87-base-pair reads on the Illumina HiSeq System. On the authors' methods: Across the 500 to 700 repertoires, a later analysis counted 75 million to 90 million unique TCR beta chains, some 11 million of which were shared by at least two donors. Raw reads were error-corrected and collapsed into unique sequences by a nearest-neighbor algorithm in which closely related sequences were merged to remove PCR and sequencing errors. CDR3 sequences were aligned to IMGT reference sequences to assign V, D and J gene segments. For a sequence to be retained, at least a six-nucleotide match to both a V gene segment and a J gene segment was required. Rearrangements were classified as productive when the CDR3 lacked stop codons and remained in frame with V and J, and all other rearrangements were classified as non-productive. CDR3 was defined by IMGT convention, running from the second conserved V-encoded cysteine to the conserved J-encoded phenylalanine. Sequences without an unambiguous match to a single V gene segment were excluded from the earlier analysis of about 600 of the donors. In an earlier analysis of 587 of the donors, a V segment was called functional when productive rearrangements were above 56.7%, and segregating when the standard deviation between donors exceeded 5%. To diagnose cytomegalovirus status from the catalog of TCR beta chain sequences, a statistical classification framework was built. In a later analysis, TCR nucleotide sequences were compared against IMGT/GENE-DB human TR gene sequences so that V and J genes could be assigned. A later analysis assigned CDR3 sequences and most-parsimonious VDJ recombination scenarios with the TCRdist pipeline. In a later analysis, each TCR beta chain was defined by its CDR3 amino acid sequence together with its V-gene family, and reads lacking a unique V-gene family were excluded. A later analysis removed 500 to 600 highly shared, low-generation-probability nucleotide sequences to deal with suspected cross-contamination and a sequencing artifact. For each public chain, a later analysis derived a clonal expansion index from normalized ranks of inferred template counts within each repertoire. Generation probabilities in a later analysis came from a VDJ recombination model fitted to out-of-frame rearrangements, and those results were checked against IGoR. In a later analysis, hypergeometric tests were used to score TCR-TCR, TCR-HLA and TCR-CMV co-occurrence, with a repertoire-size bias correction applied to TCR pairs. In a later analysis, false discovery rates were estimated by permuting HLA or CMV assignments 20 times. In a later analysis, co-occurring TCRs were grouped using DBSCAN, with TCRdist sequence similarity added in when clustering inside HLA-allele-positive subsets. Repertoires with fewer than 30,000 or more than 120,000 public chains, plus five repertoires with anomalous nucleotide sharing, were excluded from co-occurrence clustering. TCRdb provides this immuneACCESS table in a form limited to in-frame rearrangements. Some clones are lacking; in checked studies, under half of them reflect an unresolved V gene, and why the rest are absent is not known. Clone size and the V and J calls come from that table; the DNA yielded D and trimming. The sample's clone listing holds 75,000 to 85,000 clones. The leading ten clones occupy 0.58% of the sample.

In the case of this clone: Its antigen has not been determined.

The cohort comprised some 730 healthy bone marrow donors. Cohort members were all nominally healthy when sampled, although unrecorded immune exposures were likely present. The donor was CMV seronegative and belonged to the group of under 400 seronegative cohort members. Each donor provided a peripheral blood sample, and peripheral blood mononuclear cells were used for TCR beta sequencing. The Qiagen DNeasy Blood Extraction Kit was used to extract genomic DNA from the blood cell samples. What the authors observed across the whole study: According to the authors, the approach could potentially be generalized to other disease states and immunological phenotypes. In the study, around 160 TCR beta chains were listed as associated with cytomegalovirus. In vitro tests confirmed that a few of the cytomegalovirus-associated TCR beta chains recognize cytomegalovirus antigens. Immune exposure information for the cohort was limited to CMV serostatus. While some public TCRs were present in many individuals, most TCR sequences turned up only very rarely across donors. In a later analysis, most CMV-associated TCR beta chains were found to appear HLA-restricted, with HLA associations seemingly driven largely by CMV exposure. Correlated functional status among segregating V segments might reflect linkage disequilibrium, but an unknown experimental factor could not be ruled out. Presence/absence analyses assumed roughly uniform sequencing depth across donors, an assumption that may not hold. Compared with equally common non-associated chains, HLA-associated TCR beta chains in a later analysis were more clonally expanded and had lower generation probabilities. V-gene and J-gene trimming of TCR beta chains was associated with a missense DCLRE1C variant in a later genetic analysis, and the association was replicated in an independent cohort. A further reported finding was that TCR beta sequences accurately predicted the HLA-A and HLA-B alleles for most subjects in the first cohort. HLA typing was unavailable for some donors at each locus, so association tests used only the typed subset. Compared with the approximately 600-donor mean, donors in an Asian-associated ancestry cluster had fewer N-insertions in productive TCRs, according to a later genetic analysis. The classifier was reported to diagnose cytomegalovirus status with high specificity and sensitivity in both the original cohort and the validation cohort. In an earlier analysis of 500 to 650 of the donors, most TCR beta V segments appeared in productive rearrangements about 87% or about 30% of the time, broadly matching IMGT annotations. When HLA alleles, especially DR and DQ, strongly co-occurred, attributing TCR associations to individual alleles was difficult. According to a later analysis, TCR association rates differed among HLA loci, with DRB1 alleles showing the most associated TCRs and HLA-C alleles showing the fewest. The 87-base-pair reads could not distinguish some IMGT-functional V segments, including TRBV6-2 and TRBV6-3, so those segments were excluded. According to a later analysis, parvovirus B19, influenza, CMV and Epstein-Barr virus appeared linked to several top co-occurrence clusters. This cohort had only TCR beta chains sequenced, and the lack of alpha or paired-chain data limited which features could be detected. A group of highly shared sequence variants was considered likely to be a technical artifact of the sequencing pipeline. Because counts were too low, fewer than 20 rarely observed V segments, including chromosome 9 orphons, were excluded from the earlier analysis of about 500 of the donors. A later analysis associated about 17,000 TCR beta sequences with specific HLA alleles at a false discovery rate of 0.05.

The CDR3 contains 16 residues, cysteine and phenylalanine counted. Of all the DNA, just the CDR3 is kept, 48 bases in frame from base 1. V loses 3 bases of germline sequence and J loses 10 bases, and the interval between the two ends is 24 bases. Sequences MGHRA (CDR1) and YSYEKL (CDR2) are obtained from the germline V gene. The sequence derives from a man between 50 and 59 years old in good health and CMV-seronegative. The sequenced material came from PBMCs. The chain uses TRBV4-1 and TRBJ1-1; the D gene is perhaps TRBD1, from 6 matching bases. The CDR3 protein sequence reads: CASSHGVIVENRVAFF. The DNA reads TGCGCCAGCAGCCATGGGGTGATCGTCGAAAACAGGGTAGCTTTCTTT.